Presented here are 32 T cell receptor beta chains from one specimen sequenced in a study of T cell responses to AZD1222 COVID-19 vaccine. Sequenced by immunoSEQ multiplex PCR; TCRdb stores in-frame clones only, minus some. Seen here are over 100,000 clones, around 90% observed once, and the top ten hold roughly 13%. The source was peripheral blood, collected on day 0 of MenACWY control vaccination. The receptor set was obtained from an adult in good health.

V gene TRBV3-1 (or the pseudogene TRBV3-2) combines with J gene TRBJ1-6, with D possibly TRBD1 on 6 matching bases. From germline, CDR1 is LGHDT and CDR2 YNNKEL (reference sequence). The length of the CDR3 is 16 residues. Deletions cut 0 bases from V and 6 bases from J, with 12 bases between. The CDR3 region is CASSQDGTLRNSPLHF. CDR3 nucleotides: TGTGCCAGCAGCCAAGACGGGACACTGCGTAATTCACCCCTCCACTTT.

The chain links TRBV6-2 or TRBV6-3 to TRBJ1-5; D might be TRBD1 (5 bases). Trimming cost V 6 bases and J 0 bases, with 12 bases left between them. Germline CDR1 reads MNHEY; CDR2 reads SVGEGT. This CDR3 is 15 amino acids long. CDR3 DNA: TGTGCCAGCAGCCCATCCAGGGTTAGCAATCAGCCCCAGCATTTT. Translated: CASSPSRVSNQPQHF.

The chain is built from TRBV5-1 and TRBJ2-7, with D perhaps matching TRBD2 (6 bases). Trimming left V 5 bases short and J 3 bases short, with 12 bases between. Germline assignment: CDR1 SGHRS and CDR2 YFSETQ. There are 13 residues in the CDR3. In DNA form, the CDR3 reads TGCGCCAGCAGGGTAGCGGAGAACTACGAGCAGTACTTC. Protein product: CASRVAENYEQYF.

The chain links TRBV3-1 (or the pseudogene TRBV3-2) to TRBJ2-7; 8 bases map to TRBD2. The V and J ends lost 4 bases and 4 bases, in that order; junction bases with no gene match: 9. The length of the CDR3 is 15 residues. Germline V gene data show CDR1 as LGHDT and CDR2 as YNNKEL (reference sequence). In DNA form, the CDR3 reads TGTGCCAGCAGCCCTGGGACTAGGGGATATTACGAGCAGTACTTC. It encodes CASSPGTRGYYEQYF.

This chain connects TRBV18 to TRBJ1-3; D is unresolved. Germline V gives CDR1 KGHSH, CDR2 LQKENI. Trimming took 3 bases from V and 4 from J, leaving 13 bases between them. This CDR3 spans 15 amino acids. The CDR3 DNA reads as TGTGCCAGCTCACCCGCGGGCGGGGAAGGAAACACCATATATTTT. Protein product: CASSPAGGEGNTIYF.

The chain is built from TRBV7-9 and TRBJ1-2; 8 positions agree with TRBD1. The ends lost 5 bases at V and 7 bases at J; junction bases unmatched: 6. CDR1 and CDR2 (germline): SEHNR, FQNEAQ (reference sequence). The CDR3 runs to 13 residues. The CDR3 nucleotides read TGTGCCAGCAGCCTCGACAGGGGTAGTGGCTACACCTTC. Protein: CASSLDRGSGYTF.

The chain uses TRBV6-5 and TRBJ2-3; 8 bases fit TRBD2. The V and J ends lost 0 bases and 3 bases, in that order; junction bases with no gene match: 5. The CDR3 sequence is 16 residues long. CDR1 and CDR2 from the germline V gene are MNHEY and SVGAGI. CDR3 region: CASSYSMGGGTDTQYF. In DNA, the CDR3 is TGTGCCAGCAGTTACTCGATGGGCGGGGGGACAGATACGCAGTATTTT.

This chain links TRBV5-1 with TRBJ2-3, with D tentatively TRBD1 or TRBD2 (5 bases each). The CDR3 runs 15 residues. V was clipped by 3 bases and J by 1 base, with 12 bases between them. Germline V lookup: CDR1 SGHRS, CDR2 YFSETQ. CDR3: CASSYRDGGTDTQYF. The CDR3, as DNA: TGCGCCAGCAGCTACCGGGACGGCGGCACAGATACGCAGTATTTT.

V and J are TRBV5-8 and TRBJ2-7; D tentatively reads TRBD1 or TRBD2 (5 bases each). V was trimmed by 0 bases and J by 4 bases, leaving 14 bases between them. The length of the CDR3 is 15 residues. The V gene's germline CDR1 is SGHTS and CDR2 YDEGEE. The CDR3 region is CASSLGDGLLYEQYF. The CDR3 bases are TGTGCCAGCAGCTTGGGGGACGGCCTCCTATACGAGCAGTACTTC.

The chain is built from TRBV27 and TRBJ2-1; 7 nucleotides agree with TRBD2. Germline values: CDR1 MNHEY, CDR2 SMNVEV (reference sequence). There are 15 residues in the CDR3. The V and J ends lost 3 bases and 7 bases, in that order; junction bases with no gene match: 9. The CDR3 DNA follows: TGTGCCAGCAGTTTTGCGGCGGGAGCGAGGAATGAGCAGTTCTTC. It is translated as CASSFAAGARNEQFF.

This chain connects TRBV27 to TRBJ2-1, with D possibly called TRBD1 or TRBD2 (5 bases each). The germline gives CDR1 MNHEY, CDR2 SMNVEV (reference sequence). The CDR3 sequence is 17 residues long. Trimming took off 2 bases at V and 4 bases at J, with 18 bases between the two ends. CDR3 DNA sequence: TGTGCCAGCAGTTTAGGTCGCAGGTGGGGGAATTACAATGAGCAGTTCTTC. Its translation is CASSLGRRWGNYNEQFF.

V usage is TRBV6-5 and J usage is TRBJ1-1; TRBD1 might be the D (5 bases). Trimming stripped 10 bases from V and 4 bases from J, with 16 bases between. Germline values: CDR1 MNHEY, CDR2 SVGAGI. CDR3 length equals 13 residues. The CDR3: CATQRGAGTEAFF. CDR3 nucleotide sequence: TGTGCCACCCAAAGAGGGGCTGGCACTGAAGCTTTCTTT.

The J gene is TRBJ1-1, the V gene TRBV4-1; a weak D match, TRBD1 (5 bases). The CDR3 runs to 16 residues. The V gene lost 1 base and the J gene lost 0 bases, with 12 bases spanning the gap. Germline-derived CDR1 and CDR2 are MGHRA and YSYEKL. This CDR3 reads CASSQGVGTMNTEAFF. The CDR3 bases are TGCGCCAGCAGCCAAGGGGTCGGGACGATGAACACTGAAGCTTTCTTT.

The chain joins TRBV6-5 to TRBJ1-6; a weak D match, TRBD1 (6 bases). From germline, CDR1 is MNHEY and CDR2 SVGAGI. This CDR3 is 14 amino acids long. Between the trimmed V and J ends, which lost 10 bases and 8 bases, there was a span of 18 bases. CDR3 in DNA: TGTGCCACCCTCCGGGACACCGAATATTCACCCCTCCACTTT. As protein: CATLRDTEYSPLHF.

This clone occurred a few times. The CDR3 nucleotides read TGTGCCAGCTCACCCAGGGTTAGGGAGACCCAGTACTTC. Translating it yields CASSPRVRETQYF. The chain combines TRBV18 with TRBJ2-5, with D tentatively TRBD1 (5 bases). The V end lost 3 bases, the J end lost 5 bases, and 10 bases lay between the germline ends. Looked up from germline, CDR1 is KGHSH and CDR2 is LQKENI. The CDR3 totals 13 residues.

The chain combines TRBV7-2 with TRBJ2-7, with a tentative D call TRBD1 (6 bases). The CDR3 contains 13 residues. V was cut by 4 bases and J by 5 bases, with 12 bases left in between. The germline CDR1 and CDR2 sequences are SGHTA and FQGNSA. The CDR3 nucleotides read TGTGCCAGCAGCTCAAGACAGGTCCACGAGCAGTACTTC. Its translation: CASSSRQVHEQYF.

The CDR3 loop reads CASSRTVGNQPQHF. CDR3 DNA sequence: TGTGCCAGCAGCCGTACGGTTGGCAATCAGCCCCAGCATTTT. V usage is TRBV11-2 and J usage is TRBJ1-5; D is ambiguous. Germline assignment: CDR1 SGHAT and CDR2 FQNNGV. V was pared by 5 bases and J by 2 bases, with 10 bases between. This CDR3 region has 14 residues.

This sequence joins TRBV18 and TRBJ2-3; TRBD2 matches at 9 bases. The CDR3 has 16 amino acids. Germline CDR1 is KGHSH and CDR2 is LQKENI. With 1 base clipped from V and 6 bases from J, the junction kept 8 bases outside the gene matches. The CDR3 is CASSPRGSGGEDTQYF. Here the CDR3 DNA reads TGTGCCAGCTCACCACGAGGTAGCGGGGGTGAGGATACGCAGTATTTT.

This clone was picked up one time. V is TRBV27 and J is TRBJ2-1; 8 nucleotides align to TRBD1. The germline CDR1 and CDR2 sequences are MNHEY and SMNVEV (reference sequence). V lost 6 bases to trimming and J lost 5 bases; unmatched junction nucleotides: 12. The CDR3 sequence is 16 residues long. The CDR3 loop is CASSPEDGQGDNEQFF. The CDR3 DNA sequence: TGTGCCAGCAGCCCCGAGGACGGACAGGGAGACAATGAGCAGTTCTTC.

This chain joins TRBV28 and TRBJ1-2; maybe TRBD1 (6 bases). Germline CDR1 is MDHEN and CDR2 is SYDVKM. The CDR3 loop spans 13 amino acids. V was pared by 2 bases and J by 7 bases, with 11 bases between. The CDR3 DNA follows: TGTGCCAGCAGTTTAACAGGGATGGGTGGCTACACCTTC. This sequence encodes CASSLTGMGGYTF.

The CDR3 here is CASSQGTRGLNTEAFF. As DNA, the CDR3 is TGTGCCAGCAGCCAAGGCACCAGGGGGCTGAACACTGAAGCTTTCTTT. The rearrangement uses TRBV4-2 and TRBJ1-1; 8 nucleotides match TRBD1. Looked up from germline, CDR1 is LGHNA and CDR2 is YNFKEQ. Losses at the gene ends were 1 base for V and 0 bases for J; bases not matched to a gene: 4. The CDR3 is 16 residues long.

CDR3 bases: TGTGCCAGTAGTAGGGAGAGGAGAATGGAAGCTTTCTTT. Protein: CASSRERRMEAFF. The genes are TRBV19 and TRBJ1-1; no clear D gene. Germline V gene sequence: CDR1 LNHDA, CDR2 SQIVND (reference sequence). This CDR3 contains 13 residues. V was cut by 4 bases and J by 8 bases, with 14 bases left in between.

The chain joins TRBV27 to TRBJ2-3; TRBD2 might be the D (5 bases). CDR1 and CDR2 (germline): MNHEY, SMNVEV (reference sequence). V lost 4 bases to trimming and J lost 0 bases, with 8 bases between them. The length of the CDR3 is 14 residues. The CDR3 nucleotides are TGTGCCAGCAGTTGGACTCCTAGCACAGATACGCAGTATTTT. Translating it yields CASSWTPSTDTQYF.

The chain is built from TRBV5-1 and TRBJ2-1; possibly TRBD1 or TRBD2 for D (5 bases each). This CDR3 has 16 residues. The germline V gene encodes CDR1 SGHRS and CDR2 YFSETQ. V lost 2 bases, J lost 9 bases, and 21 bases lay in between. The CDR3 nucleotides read TGCGCCAGCAGCTTCGAGGAGCGCATTTATGGGGGTGAGCAGTTCTTC. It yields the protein CASSFEERIYGGEQFF. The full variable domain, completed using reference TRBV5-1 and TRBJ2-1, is KAGVTQTPRYLIKTRGQQVTLSCSPISGHRSVSWYQQTPGQGLQFLFEYFSETQRNKGNFPGRFSGRQFSNSRSEMNVSTLELGDSALYLCASSFEERIYGGEQFFGPGTRLTVL.

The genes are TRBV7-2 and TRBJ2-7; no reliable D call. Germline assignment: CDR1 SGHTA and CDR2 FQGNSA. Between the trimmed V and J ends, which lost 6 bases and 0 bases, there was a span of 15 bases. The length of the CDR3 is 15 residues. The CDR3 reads CASRPTLTGSYEQYF. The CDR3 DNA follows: TGTGCCAGCAGGCCGACTCTAACGGGCTCCTACGAGCAGTACTTC. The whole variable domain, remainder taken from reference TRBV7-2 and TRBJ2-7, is GAGVSQSPSNKVTEKGKDVELRCDPISGHTALYWYRQSLGQGLEFLIYFQGNSAPDKSGLPSDRFSAERTGGSVSTLTIQRTQQEDSAVYLCASRPTLTGSYEQYFGPGTRLTVT.

The CDR3 bases are TGTGCCATCAGGGGATCCGGGACAGGGGAGGATGAGCAGTTCTTC. The encoded protein is CAIRGSGTGEDEQFF. V gene TRBV10-3 combines with J gene TRBJ2-1; TRBD1 agrees at 10 bases. Germline CDR1 is ENHRY and CDR2 is SYGVKD. Trimming removed 6 bases from V and 8 bases from J; junction bases left unmatched: 10. The length of the CDR3 is 15 residues.

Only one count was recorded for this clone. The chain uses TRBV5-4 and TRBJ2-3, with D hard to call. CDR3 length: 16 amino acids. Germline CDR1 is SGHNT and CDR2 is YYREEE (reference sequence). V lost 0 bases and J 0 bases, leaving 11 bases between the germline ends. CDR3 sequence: CASSLAVARSTDTQYF. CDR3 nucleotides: TGTGCCAGCAGCTTGGCCGTGGCCAGGAGCACAGATACGCAGTATTTT.

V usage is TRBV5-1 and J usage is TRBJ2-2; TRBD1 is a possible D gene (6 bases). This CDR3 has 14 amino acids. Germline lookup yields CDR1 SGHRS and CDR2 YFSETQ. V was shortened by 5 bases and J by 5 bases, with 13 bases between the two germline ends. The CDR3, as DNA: TGCGCCAGCAGTTCTCAAACAGGGACCGGGGAGCTGTTTTTT. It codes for CASSSQTGTGELFF.

CDR3 nucleotide sequence: TGTGCCAGCCGACGGGGGCCCGTTTACAATGAGCAGTTCTTC. As protein: CASRRGPVYNEQFF. This chain joins TRBV6-5 and TRBJ2-1; D may match TRBD1 or TRBD2 (6 bases each). Germline V gene data show CDR1 as MNHEY and CDR2 as SVGAGI. V was shortened by 8 bases and J by 4 bases, with 15 bases between the two germline ends. This CDR3 is built from 14 residues.

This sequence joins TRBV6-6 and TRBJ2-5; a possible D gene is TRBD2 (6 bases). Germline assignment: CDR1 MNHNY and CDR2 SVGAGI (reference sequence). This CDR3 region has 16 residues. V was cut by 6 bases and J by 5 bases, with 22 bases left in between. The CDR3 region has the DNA TGTGCCAGCAGGCCCCCTAACGGGGGAGGCTCGGAGACCCAGTACTTC. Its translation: CASRPPNGGGSETQYF.

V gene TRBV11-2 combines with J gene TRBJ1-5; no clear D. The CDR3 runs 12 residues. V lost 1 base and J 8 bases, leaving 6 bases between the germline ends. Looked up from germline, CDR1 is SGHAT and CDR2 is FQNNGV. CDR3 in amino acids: CASSLGSEPQHF. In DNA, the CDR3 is TGTGCCAGCAGCTTAGGGTCGGAGCCCCAGCATTTT.

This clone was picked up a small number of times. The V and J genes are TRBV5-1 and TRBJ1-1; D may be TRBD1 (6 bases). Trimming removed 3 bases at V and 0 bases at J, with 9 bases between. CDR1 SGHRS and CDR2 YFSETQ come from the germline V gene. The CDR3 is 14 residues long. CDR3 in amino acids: CASSSTGLNTEAFF. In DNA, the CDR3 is TGCGCCAGCAGCTCAACAGGGTTGAACACTGAAGCTTTCTTT.